This T cell receptor beta chain appears in the sequencing data of a study of shared clonotypes between healthy human individuals. Germline assignment: CDR1 MNHEY and CDR2 SVGAGI. The V and J ends lost 0 bases and 7 bases respectively, with 12 bases between them. CDR3 length equals 14 residues. Repertoires were generated with immunoSEQ multiplex PCR, while TCRdb's copy carries only in-frame clones and drops some. The table includes millions of clones, around 96% detected once. About this clone itself: The antigen is not known.

Study observations and caveats: Naive subsets typically showed greater estimated richness than memory subsets. Sorted-subset sequencing, rarefaction showed, was incomplete despite large depth. The four-donor shared clonotypes exceeded non-shared clonotypes in generation probability, with non-shared ones scoring lower. The genetic and exposure-history diversity represented was limited by few donors.

Positive CCR7 selection of CD45RO-negative cells yielded the naive CD8 cells, and terminally differentiated effector memory CD45RA+ cells were excluded. The sequence derives from a man aged 18 to 29 in good health. The rearrangement links TRBV6-5 to TRBJ1-1; unclear D gene. Sequencing input: naive CD8+ T cells sorted from blood. The CDR3 bases are TGTGCCAGCAGTTACTCGAACAGCCTAAATGAAGCTTTCTTT. Protein sequence: CASSYSNSLNEAFF.